Presented here are 5 T cell receptor beta chains from one specimen sequenced in a study of T cell changes during pregnancy in multiple sclerosis. Libraries were prepared by immunoSEQ multiplex PCR; TCRdb keeps only in-frame clonotypes and omits some of them. The sample shows around 95,000 clones, about 90% of them seen only once. Source: peripheral blood, taken after pregnancy. Every receptor here comes from a female donor in good health, enrolled as a control in a pregnancy study.

The rearrangement joins TRBV7-3 to TRBJ1-1; D unresolved. CDR1 and CDR2 (germline): SGHTA, FQGTGA. Trimming stripped 4 bases from V and 5 bases from J, with 17 bases between. The CDR3 sequence is 15 residues long. Here the CDR3 DNA reads TGTGCCAGCAGCTCCGGCGCGGGGTTTGGGACTGAAGCTTTCTTT. As protein: CASSSGAGFGTEAFF.

The chain joins TRBV30 to TRBJ1-2; no definite D call. Trimming left V 3 bases short and J 7 bases short, with 9 bases between. The CDR3 loop spans 11 amino acids. Per the germline V gene, CDR1 is GTSNPN and CDR2 is SVGIG (reference sequence). CDR3 nucleotide sequence: TGTGCCTGGAGCTGGAAGCGTGGCTACACCTTC. It codes for CAWSWKRGYTF.

The CDR3 DNA is TGTGCCAGCAGTCCACTAGCGGGAGCGACTAGCTCCTACAATGAGCAGTTCTTC. The encoded protein is CASSPLAGATSSYNEQFF. This chain joins TRBV28 and TRBJ2-1; 11 positions match TRBD2. This CDR3 has 18 residues. V dropped 5 bases and J dropped 0; count of bases not matched to a gene: 9. The germline V gene encodes CDR1 MDHEN and CDR2 SYDVKM. The entire variable domain, with the rest obtained from reference TRBV28 and TRBJ2-1, is as follows: DVKVTQSSRYLVKRTGEKVFLECVQDMDHENMFWYRQDPGLGLRLIYFSYDVKMKEKGDIPEGYSVSREKKERFSLILESASTNQTSMYLCASSPLAGATSSYNEQFFGPGTRLTVL.

The chain uses TRBV19 and TRBJ1-1, with D perhaps TRBD1 (5 bases). The germline gives CDR1 LNHDA, CDR2 SQIVND (reference sequence). The V end was cut by 5 bases, the J end by 0 bases, with 7 bases between. This CDR3 spans 13 amino acids. The CDR3 region is CASSDRLNTEAFF. The CDR3 DNA sequence: TGTGCCAGTAGTGACAGATTGAACACTGAAGCTTTCTTT.

The V call is TRBV9, the J call TRBJ2-1, with 8 bases that match TRBD2. Germline values: CDR1 SGDLS, CDR2 YYNGEE. Trimming took 1 base from V and 8 from J; bases not matched to a gene: 11. This CDR3 has 16 residues. The CDR3 protein is CASSVRLSGSLHEQFF. As DNA, the CDR3 is TGTGCCAGCAGCGTAAGATTAAGCGGGAGTCTCCATGAGCAGTTCTTC.